This T cell receptor beta chain came from a study of technical replicates of blood from a few donors. Sequencing was performed with immunoSEQ multiplex PCR; in TCRdb, only in-frame clones are kept and a portion is missing. The sample consists of approximately 10,000 clones, approximately 94% of them appearing once. The trim removed 4 bases at V and 4 bases at J, leaving 7 bases unmatched. CDR3 size: 15 residues. In germline, CDR1 is MDHEN, CDR2 SYDVKM. Input material: PBMCs. The source of this sequence is a human donor in good health. J is TRBJ2-5 and V is TRBV28; TRBD2 aligns across 9 bases. The CDR3 is CASSYSSGNRETQYF. The CDR3 region has the DNA TGTGCCAGCAGTTATTCTAGCGGGAATCGAGAGACCCAGTACTTC.